This T cell receptor beta chain was retrieved from a study of T cell responses to AZD1222 COVID-19 vaccine. General observations from the study: Mapped onto spike, vaccine-associated CD4 TCRs spanned it and were dominant at 160-218 and 743-854.

TCRdb keeps only in-frame clones here, not all; method: immunoSEQ multiplex PCR. The repertoire holds around 150,000 clones, with 92% as singletons. With respect to this clone: What it recognizes is unknown.

Germline V gene data show CDR1 as SQVTM and CDR2 as ANQGSEA. Trimming took 6 bases from V and 1 from J, leaving 12 bases between them. The CDR3 is 13 amino acids. Sequenced material: peripheral blood, taken 28 days after the second AZD1222 dose. The TCR comes from an adult who received the AZD1222 COVID-19 vaccine. V usage is TRBV29-1 and J usage is TRBJ1-2; TRBD1 might be the D (6 bases). The CDR3 nucleotides read TGCAGCGTACCGGGACACGTTAACTATGGCTACACCTTC. Its protein is CSVPGHVNYGYTF.